The 21 T cell receptor beta chains below all came from one sample that was sequenced in a study of identical twins. From the 5' RACE reads, TCRdb called clonotypes with MiXCR, one entry per CDR3 protein. The sample records about 900,000 distinct CDR3 sequences, around an eighth being singletons. The sample was also linked to a second study, of yellow fever vaccine responses in identical twins.

Sequencing input: PBMCs. The receptors stem from a woman younger than 35 in good health.

This chain joins TRBV7-8 and TRBJ2-7; 7 nucleotides line up with TRBD1. CDR3 length: 14 residues. Per the germline V gene, CDR1 is SGHVS and CDR2 is FQNEAQ. The junction had 5 bases not matched to a gene; V was cut back by 4 bases and J by 2 bases. This CDR3 reads CASSYSDRAYEQYV. In nucleotides, the CDR3 is TGTGCCAGCAGCTACTCAGACAGGGCCTACGAGCAGTACGTC.

The CDR3 loop is CASSPGPGSYEQYF. DNA of the CDR3: TGTGCCAGCAGCCCAGGCCCGGGCTCCTACGAGCAGTACTTC. The rearrangement uses TRBV7-9 and TRBJ2-7; unclear D gene. The germline V and J ends were trimmed by 5 bases and 0 bases, with 11 bases remaining between them. The CDR3 sequence is 14 residues long. In germline, CDR1 is SEHNR, CDR2 FQNEAQ (reference sequence).

This clonotype occurred many times. The V and J genes are TRBV4-1 and TRBJ1-3, with D possibly being TRBD1 (5 bases). The CDR3 covers 16 residues. V was trimmed by 0 bases and J by 0 bases, leaving 9 bases between them. Germline CDR1 MGHRA, CDR2 YSYEKL. CDR3 amino acids: CASSQEVGPSGNTIYF. The DNA of the CDR3 is TGCGCCAGCAGCCAAGAAGTGGGACCCTCTGGAAACACCATATATTTT.

The V gene is TRBV5-4, the J gene TRBJ2-1, with D possibly TRBD2 on 6 matching bases. This CDR3 region has 23 residues. Germline V lookup: CDR1 SGHNT, CDR2 YYREEE (reference sequence). The V gene lost 1 base and the J gene lost 3 bases, with 35 bases spanning the gap. In DNA form, the CDR3 reads TGTGCCAGCAGCTTGAAAGGCGCGTTCGGCACTTACGGACCCGGGAGCGGCTACAATGAGCAGTTCTTC. Translating it yields CASSLKGAFGTYGPGSGYNEQFF.

The sample holds many counts of this clonotype. The CDR3 ends on some other residue instead of the conserved phenylalanine or tryptophan, so this is likely a read error. V usage is TRBV10-3 and J usage is TRBJ1-3; 10 bases agree with TRBD1. This CDR3 is 15 amino acids long. CDR1 and CDR2 from the germline V gene are ENHRY and SYGVKD. Germline trimming cut 8 bases from V and 4 bases from J; bases unmatched to any gene: 8. CDR3 sequence: CAIGSGQGSGNTIYI. The CDR3, as DNA: TGTGCCATCGGATCGGGACAGGGGTCGGGAAACACCATATATATT.

This clonotype occurred a few times. The chain carries TRBV5-1 and TRBJ2-2; 7 bases map to TRBD2. Germline V lookup: CDR1 SGHRS, CDR2 YFSETQ. The trim removed 4 bases at V and 4 bases at J, leaving 4 bases unmatched. There are 14 residues in the CDR3. This CDR3 reads CASSPLAGTGELFF. The CDR3 DNA reads as TGCGCCAGCAGCCCGTTAGCGGGCACCGGGGAGCTGTTTTTT.

This rearrangement joins TRBV6-5 to TRBJ2-4; perhaps TRBD1 as D (5 bases). Trimming took 0 bases from V and 1 from J, leaving 16 bases between them. Germline V gene lookup returns CDR1 MNHEY and CDR2 SVGAGI. This CDR3 comprises 18 residues. The CDR3 DNA reads TGTGCCAGCAGTTACTCGAAGGGGCAGGGTTCCGCCAAAAACATTCAGTACTTC. Its protein is CASSYSKGQGSAKNIQYF.

This clonotype was detected a few times. V usage is TRBV15 and J usage is TRBJ1-5; 7 bases are shared with TRBD1. This CDR3 has 15 amino acids. The V gene end was trimmed by 2 bases and the J gene end by 2 bases; junction bases not matched to a gene: 3. Germline V gene lookup returns CDR1 LNHNV and CDR2 YYDKDF (reference sequence). CDR3 amino acids: CATSRTGDGNQPQHF. The CDR3 coding sequence is TGTGCCACCAGCAGAACAGGGGATGGCAATCAGCCCCAGCATTTT. Filled out from reference TRBV15 and TRBJ1-5, the complete variable domain reads DAMVIQNPRYQVTQFGKPVTLSCSQTLNHNVMYWYQQKSSQAPKLLFHYYDKDFNNEADTPDNFQSRRPNTSFCFLDIRSPGLGDTAMYLCATSRTGDGNQPQHFGDGTRLSIL.

This clonotype was seen a handful of times. This chain joins TRBV27 and TRBJ2-1, with D unresolved. The CDR3 runs 13 residues. The germline gives CDR1 MNHEY, CDR2 SMNVEV (reference sequence). V lost 9 bases and J lost 6, with 15 bases in between. The CDR3 sequence: CASRTLRGNEQFF. In DNA form, the CDR3 reads TGTGCCAGTAGAACCCTACGAGGCAATGAGCAGTTCTTC.

V gene TRBV20-1 combines with J gene TRBJ2-3, with TRBD2 matching 9 bases. J was trimmed by 6 bases and V by 3 bases; bases with no gene match: 10. The CDR3 consists of 15 residues. Germline V gives CDR1 DFQATT, CDR2 SNEGSKA (reference sequence). For the CDR3, the DNA is TGCAGTGCTAGGTTCTGCGGGAGGGCCCTGGATACGCAGTATTTT. This translates into CSARFCGRALDTQYF.

This clonotype has only a few counts. The CDR3 sequence: CASSPWSSVHNEQFF. The CDR3 region has the DNA TGTGCCAGCAGCCCCTGGTCCTCGGTGCACAATGAGCAGTTCTTC. The chain is built from TRBV5-6 and TRBJ2-1; D remains ambiguous. The CDR3 has 15 amino acids. V was trimmed by 4 bases and J by 5 bases, leaving 16 bases between them. Germline CDR1 is SGHDT and CDR2 is YYEEEE.

This clonotype was counted between two and nine times. This chain uses TRBV12-3 or TRBV12-4 with TRBJ2-5; D uncertain. Trimming took off 3 bases at V and 3 bases at J, with 8 bases between the two ends. CDR3 length: 13 residues. The CDR3 here is CASSFNAEETQYF. Written as DNA, the CDR3 is TGTGCCAGCAGTTTTAACGCAGAAGAGACCCAGTACTTC.

This clonotype appeared a few times. CDR3 residues: CASSFGSIAKNIQYF. The DNA of the CDR3 is TGCGCCAGCAGTTTTGGGAGCATAGCCAAAAACATTCAGTACTTC. V and J are TRBV5-1 and TRBJ2-4; a possible D gene is TRBD2 (5 bases). V lost 5 bases and J 0 bases, leaving 12 bases between the germline ends. Germline CDR1 and CDR2: SGHRS and YFSETQ. CDR3 length: 15 amino acids.

This clonotype was recorded a few times. The genes are TRBV4-1 and TRBJ2-7, with 7 nucleotides matching TRBD1. V shed 3 bases and J 2 bases; nucleotides not matched to a gene: 7. This CDR3 comprises 15 residues. CDR1 and CDR2 from the germline V gene are MGHRA and YSYEKL. In DNA, the CDR3 is TGCGCCAGCAGCCAGGCCGACAGGGACCCCTACGAGCAGTACTTC. Protein product: CASSQADRDPYEQYF.

Only a few counts were recorded for this clonotype. The rearrangement links TRBV29-1 to TRBJ2-3; D is perhaps TRBD1 (5 bases). This CDR3 spans 18 amino acids. CDR1 and CDR2 from the germline V gene are SQVTM and ANQGSEA. The V end was cut by 8 bases, the J end by 0 bases, with 27 bases between. CDR3 DNA: TGCAGCCTTATTATCCAGGGATGGGTATTGGGGAGCACAGATACGCAGTATTTT. It yields the protein CSLIIQGWVLGSTDTQYF.

The chain recombines TRBV20-1 with TRBJ1-1; D gene uncertain. The CDR3 runs 14 residues. The V gene lost 0 bases and the J gene lost 8 bases, with 16 bases spanning the gap. Germline V gives CDR1 DFQATT, CDR2 SNEGSKA (reference sequence). In DNA form, the CDR3 reads TGCAGTGCTAGAGATTTTGGTTCAGGCGTCGAAGCTTTCTTT. Translation gives CSARDFGSGVEAFF.

This chain connects TRBV11-2 to TRBJ1-2; tentatively, D is TRBD1 (6 bases). The CDR3 has 15 amino acids. V was cut by 5 bases and J by 0 bases, with 13 bases left in between. Germline CDR1 reads SGHAT; CDR2 reads FQNNGV. The CDR3 sequence: CASSPPRGANYGYTF. In DNA, the CDR3 is TGTGCCAGCAGCCCACCCAGGGGAGCTAACTATGGCTACACCTTC.

The V and J genes are TRBV27 and TRBJ2-7; tentative D call: TRBD1 (5 bases). The length of the CDR3 is 16 residues. The germline CDR1 and CDR2 sequences are MNHEY and SMNVEV (reference sequence). The V end lost 2 bases, the J end lost 5 bases, and 19 bases lay between the germline ends. The CDR3 is CASSLVGASAGDEQYF. The CDR3 nucleotides are TGTGCCAGCAGTTTAGTAGGGGCCTCCGCTGGAGACGAGCAGTACTTC.

The chain couples TRBV20-1 to TRBJ2-5; 7 bases are shared with TRBD1. The CDR3 is made up of 14 amino acids. Germline V CDR1 and CDR2: DFQATT, SNEGSKA (reference sequence). Losses at the gene ends were 1 base for V and 4 bases for J; bases not matched to a gene: 6. In nucleotides, the CDR3 is TGCAGTGCTAGAGCTCAGGGGGAAGGAGAGACCCAGTACTTC. This encodes CSARAQGEGETQYF.

Only a few counts were recorded for this clonotype. The J gene is TRBJ2-1, the V gene TRBV14; 7 bases fit TRBD1. The V segment lost 0 bases and the J segment 5 bases; nucleotides outside the gene matches: 1. The CDR3 has 14 amino acids. Germline lookup yields CDR1 SGHDN and CDR2 FVKESK. The CDR3 sequence is CASSQETGNNEQFF. The CDR3 nucleotides are TGTGCCAGCAGCCAAGAGACAGGGAACAATGAGCAGTTCTTC.

This chain connects TRBV2 to TRBJ2-3; no clear D. CDR1 is SNHLY, CDR2 FYNNEI, per germline. V was trimmed by 4 bases and J by 2 bases, leaving 10 bases between them. The CDR3 is 14 residues long. CDR3 DNA sequence: TGTGCCAGCAGTGCGACCGTCGTCACAGATACGCAGTATTTT. Protein sequence: CASSATVVTDTQYF.